These 27 T cell receptor beta chains were all obtained from the same sample, sequenced in a study of blood T cell repertoires in COVID-19. Generated by immunoSEQ multiplex PCR, the TCRdb table keeps only in-frame clones and is missing some. The sample holds approximately 20,000 clones, about 88% seen once. Sequencing was performed on peripheral blood. These receptors were obtained from a human donor with active COVID-19. The donor label of this sample is uncertain.

The chain uses TRBV4-1 and TRBJ2-5; 7 bases map to TRBD2. From germline, CDR1 is MGHRA and CDR2 YSYEKL. The CDR3 sequence is 17 residues long. After removal of 1 base from V and 2 bases from J, the junction contained 10 bases not matched to a gene. CDR3 sequence: CASSQGWGGRGQETQYF. The CDR3 DNA sequence: TGCGCCAGCAGCCAAGGATGGGGCGGGAGAGGGCAAGAGACCCAGTACTTC.

This chain joins TRBV5-1 and TRBJ2-2; D not certain. Trimming took off 0 bases at V and 0 bases at J, with 9 bases between the two ends. Looked up from germline, CDR1 is SGHRS and CDR2 is YFSETQ. CDR3 length equals 16 residues. CDR3 sequence reads: CASSLGADPNTGELFF. CDR3 bases: TGCGCCAGCAGCTTGGGGGCAGACCCGAACACCGGGGAGCTGTTTTTT.

The rearrangement joins TRBV5-1 to TRBJ1-4; tentatively, D is TRBD1 (5 bases). V lost 1 base and J lost 3, with 13 bases in between. In germline, CDR1 is SGHRS, CDR2 YFSETQ. This CDR3 is 16 amino acids long. The CDR3 DNA reads TGCGCCAGCAGCTTGAGGGCGGGGCAGGCTAATGAAAAACTGTTTTTT. Translated: CASSLRAGQANEKLFF.

This chain links TRBV2 with TRBJ2-7, with TRBD2 matching 8 bases. Losses at the gene ends were 11 bases for V and 2 bases for J; bases not matched to a gene: 8. The CDR3 is 13 amino acids. The V gene's germline CDR1 is SNHLY and CDR2 FYNNEI. The CDR3 loop is CARICGRPYEQYF. The CDR3 DNA follows: TGTGCCCGGATTTGCGGGAGGCCCTACGAGCAGTACTTC.

This clone has just one count. The chain has TRBV14 and TRBJ2-7, with 8 positions matching TRBD2. J lost 2 bases, V lost 3 bases, and 9 bases had no gene match. This CDR3 region has 16 residues. The germline gives CDR1 SGHDN, CDR2 FVKESK. The CDR3 coding sequence is TGTGCCAGCAGCCAGATGGGAGCGGGAGTACCCTACGAGCAGTACTTC. It yields the protein CASSQMGAGVPYEQYF. Drawing the rest from reference TRBV14 and TRBJ2-7, the complete variable domain is EAGVTQFPSHSVIEKGQTVTLRCDPISGHDNLYWYRRVMGKEIKFLLHFVKESKQDESGMPNNRFLAERTGGTYSTLKVQPAELEDSGVYFCASSQMGAGVPYEQYFGPGTRLTVT.

The gene calls are TRBV20-1 and TRBJ2-4; 7 bases align to TRBD1. The CDR3 length is 14 residues. CDR1 and CDR2 (germline): DFQATT, SNEGSKA (reference sequence). The V gene end was trimmed by 3 bases and the J gene end by 6 bases; junction bases not matched to a gene: 8. CDR3: CSASDRAPLNIQYF. Here the CDR3 DNA reads TGCAGTGCTAGTGACAGGGCACCTCTAAACATTCAGTACTTC.

CDR3 residues: CASSPREGVGYEQYF. In DNA form, the CDR3 reads TGTGCCAGCAGCCCTCGTGAGGGAGTAGGGTACGAGCAGTACTTC. The chain uses TRBV3-1 (or the pseudogene TRBV3-2) and TRBJ2-7; TRBD2 is a possible D gene (5 bases). Trimming pared 4 bases from V and 4 bases from J, leaving 17 bases between. The CDR3 loop spans 15 amino acids. Germline CDR1 and CDR2: LGHDT and YNNKEL (reference sequence).

The rearrangement joins TRBV9 to TRBJ2-3, with TRBD2 matching 12 bases. Germline V gene lookup returns CDR1 SGDLS and CDR2 YYNGEE. This CDR3 contains 17 residues. The trim removed 4 bases at V and 4 bases at J, leaving 10 bases unmatched. CDR3 amino acids: CASSSRAPSGGADTQYF. As DNA, the CDR3 is TGTGCCAGCAGCTCGCGGGCGCCTAGCGGGGGGGCAGATACGCAGTATTTT.

The chain couples TRBV30 to TRBJ1-2; perhaps TRBD1 as D (5 bases). Germline assignment: CDR1 GTSNPN and CDR2 SVGIG (reference sequence). Trimming left V 0 bases short and J 3 bases short, with 8 bases between. The CDR3 consists of 13 residues. The CDR3, as DNA: TGTGCCTGGAGTGTGGGGGGTCACTATGGCTACACCTTC. Its translation: CAWSVGGHYGYTF.

The chain uses TRBV19 and TRBJ2-7; 7 bases fit TRBD1. Germline V CDR1 and CDR2: LNHDA, SQIVND (reference sequence). The CDR3 loop spans 13 amino acids. V was clipped by 7 bases and J by 0 bases; unmatched bases: 3. In DNA, the CDR3 is TGTGCCAGTACAAGACAGGGCTCCTACGAGCAGTACTTC. This sequence encodes CASTRQGSYEQYF.

This clone was seen a few times. V gene TRBV3-1 (or the pseudogene TRBV3-2) combines with J gene TRBJ2-7; 9 nucleotides match TRBD2. Germline CDR1 is LGHDT and CDR2 is YNNKEL (reference sequence). The V and J ends lost 0 bases and 3 bases, in that order; junction bases with no gene match: 12. The CDR3 totals 18 residues. In nucleotides, the CDR3 is TGTGCCAGCAGCCAAGAAGTCGGGACTAGCTTCCTCCTCTACGAGCAGTACTTC. The encoded protein is CASSQEVGTSFLLYEQYF.

The V gene is TRBV6-5, the J gene TRBJ1-1, with TRBD1 as a possible D gene (6 bases). CDR1 is MNHEY, CDR2 SVGAGI, per germline. CDR3 length: 13 amino acids. With 5 bases removed from V and 7 bases from J, the gap between germline ends came to 14 bases. The CDR3 reads CASSPHDRIEAFF. Here the CDR3 DNA reads TGTGCCAGCAGTCCCCATGACAGGATTGAAGCTTTCTTT.

J is TRBJ1-4 and V is TRBV6-5; unclear D gene. This CDR3 is 12 amino acids long. Trimming pared 8 bases from V and 1 base from J, leaving 5 bases between. Germline CDR1 is MNHEY and CDR2 is SVGAGI. CDR3 nucleotides: TGTGCCAGCGGCAGAACTAATGAAAAACTGTTTTTT. Translation: CASGRTNEKLFF.

This chain uses TRBV28 with TRBJ2-1, with 14 nucleotides matching TRBD2. Germline-derived CDR1 and CDR2 are MDHEN and SYDVKM. The CDR3 contains 15 residues. V gave up 6 bases and J gave up 7 bases; unmatched junction bases: 5. DNA of the CDR3: TGTGCCAGCAGCGGGACTAGCGGGAGAGATAATGAGCAGTTCTTC. Translating gives CASSGTSGRDNEQFF.

The CDR3 DNA follows: TGTGCCACCAGCAGAGGGGAGAGTTCGAGCACAGATACGCAGTATTTT. This translates into CATSRGESSSTDTQYF. The chain combines TRBV15 with TRBJ2-3; D possibly corresponds to TRBD2 (5 bases). CDR3 length equals 16 residues. V was clipped by 1 base and J by 0 bases, with 11 bases between them. Germline assignment: CDR1 LNHNV and CDR2 YYDKDF (reference sequence).

V gene TRBV9 combines with J gene TRBJ1-1; the D is unclear. Germline V lookup: CDR1 SGDLS, CDR2 YYNGEE. CDR3 length equals 15 residues. The CDR3 protein is CATSETADLNTEAFF. In DNA form, the CDR3 reads TGTGCGACGAGCGAGACGGCGGACTTGAACACTGAAGCTTTCTTT. The variable domain in full, completed from reference TRBV9 and TRBJ1-1, reads DSGVTQTPKHLITATGQRVTLRCSPRSGDLSVYWYQQSLDQGLQFLIQYYNGEERAKGNILERFSAQQFPDLHSELNLSSLELGDSALYFCATSETADLNTEAFFGQGTRLTVV.

V is TRBV6-5 and J is TRBJ2-3; D is unresolved. Trimming removed 8 bases from V and 0 bases from J, with 9 bases in between. Germline assignment: CDR1 MNHEY and CDR2 SVGAGI. The CDR3 is made up of 13 amino acids. CDR3 sequence: CASGHGSTDTQYF. Written as DNA, the CDR3 is TGTGCCAGCGGGCATGGCAGCACAGATACGCAGTATTTT.

This chain uses TRBV7-3 with TRBJ2-1; 11 bases fit TRBD2. The CDR3 runs 15 residues. The junction had 4 bases not matched to a gene; V was cut back by 3 bases and J by 6 bases. The germline gives CDR1 SGHTA, CDR2 FQGTGA. CDR3 sequence (DNA): TGTGCCAGCAGCTTTAGCGGGGGGGCCGTCAATGAGCAGTTCTTC. It translates to CASSFSGGAVNEQFF.

This clone showed up just a few times. The chain combines TRBV19 with TRBJ1-6; 10 bases fit TRBD1. CDR1 is LNHDA and CDR2 is SQIVND in the germline V gene (reference sequence). CDR3 length equals 14 residues. The V gene end was trimmed by 6 bases and the J gene end by 7 bases; junction bases not matched to a gene: 3. Written as DNA, the CDR3 is TGTGCCAGTAGGCCGGGACAGGGGAATTCACCCCTCCACTTT. It translates to CASRPGQGNSPLHF.

The chain combines TRBV5-6 with TRBJ2-5, with TRBD1 as a possible D gene (6 bases). The V end lost 3 bases, the J end lost 3 bases, and 15 bases lay between the germline ends. Germline V lookup: CDR1 SGHDT, CDR2 YYEEEE. This CDR3 is 15 amino acids long. CDR3 bases: TGTGCCAGCAGCTCGGGACATAATCTAAAAGAGACCCAGTACTTC. It encodes CASSSGHNLKETQYF.

The rearrangement joins TRBV7-6 to TRBJ2-1, with 7 bases that match TRBD2. The CDR3 sequence is 15 residues long. The trim removed 7 bases at V and 1 base at J, leaving 7 bases unmatched. Germline-derived CDR1 and CDR2 are SGHVS and FNYEAQ. CDR3 nucleotides: TGTGCCAGCACTCGAGCGGGAAGATCCTACAATGAGCAGTTCTTC. This codes for CASTRAGRSYNEQFF.

Only a few counts were recorded for this clone. The chain joins TRBV6-6 to TRBJ1-6; a weak D match, TRBD1 (6 bases). The germline gives CDR1 MNHNY, CDR2 SVGAGI (reference sequence). This CDR3 contains 14 residues. Trimming pared 6 bases from V and 13 bases from J, leaving 19 bases between. The CDR3 region is CASSLLGTQMPLHF. CDR3 sequence (DNA): TGTGCCAGCAGCCTCCTAGGGACACAAATGCCCCTCCACTTT.

The rearrangement uses TRBV7-2 and TRBJ2-7, with 7 nucleotides matching TRBD1. Germline CDR1 SGHTA, CDR2 FQGNSA. The V segment lost 3 bases and the J segment 7 bases; nucleotides outside the gene matches: 12. This CDR3 contains 15 residues. The CDR3 sequence: CASSFSTGALTEQYF. The CDR3 DNA reads as TGTGCCAGCAGCTTCTCTACAGGGGCATTAACTGAGCAGTACTTC.

This clone appeared a single time. This rearrangement joins TRBV7-6 to TRBJ2-5; 15 bases agree with TRBD2. This CDR3 contains 16 residues. Trimming at V came to 5 bases and at J to 6 bases, leaving 7 bases not matched to a gene. Germline CDR1 SGHVS, CDR2 FNYEAQ. CDR3 loop: CASSAGLAGGRQTQYF. CDR3 in DNA: TGTGCCAGCAGCGCCGGACTAGCGGGGGGGCGGCAGACCCAGTACTTC.

This chain links TRBV19 with TRBJ2-5; 7 nucleotides align to TRBD2. CDR1 LNHDA and CDR2 SQIVND come from the germline V gene (reference sequence). Trimming removed 3 bases from V and 5 bases from J; junction bases left unmatched: 15. There are 17 residues in the CDR3. The CDR3, as DNA: TGTGCCAGTAGTATCACCTTCGGGGGGATCGGGAGGGAGACCCAGTACTTC. Translation gives CASSITFGGIGRETQYF.

V usage is TRBV21-1 and J usage is TRBJ1-1; the D segment call TRBD1 is taken from the table without a DNA check. TRBV21-1 is a pseudogene. There are 15 residues in the CDR3. The CDR3 is CASSKAGAENTEAFF. Here the CDR3 DNA reads TGTGCCAGCAGCAAAGCTGGGGCCGAGAACACTGAAGCTTTCTTT.

This clone was detected once. The junction differs from germline at one of its ends, possibly a read error. The gene calls are TRBV7-7 and TRBJ2-3, with 12 nucleotides matching TRBD2. The CDR3 contains 15 residues. Germline CDR1 reads SSHAT; CDR2 reads FNYEAQ (reference sequence). The DNA of the CDR3 is TGTGCTAGCAGCTTATTCGGACTAGCGGGGGATACGCAGTATTTT. Residues: CASSLFGLAGDTQYF. Using reference TRBV7-7 and TRBJ2-3 for the parts outside the CDR3, the full variable domain is GAGVSQSPRYKVTKRGQDVTLRCDPISSHATLYWYQQALGQGPEFLTYFNYEAQPDKSGLPSDRFSAERPEGSISTLTIQRTEQRDSAMYRCASSLFGLAGDTQYFGPGTRLTVL.